This T cell receptor (beta chain) was recovered during a study of identical twins. Study-level results: The models gave estimates that fell short of the out-of-frame TCR alpha sharing seen in monozygotic twins. While abundant cord blood beta clonotypes carried fewer insertions, memory repertoires showed no such pattern.

The CDR3 sequence is 15 residues long. V was cut by 4 bases and J by 1 base, with 13 bases left in between. Germline CDR1 SGHDN, CDR2 FVKESK. A word on this clonotype: Antigen: not known.

TCRdb fed the 5' RACE reads into MiXCR, producing one record per CDR3 protein. The data contain 500,000 to 650,000 distinct CDR3 sequences, 20% to 25% of them singletons. Another study also made use of these data, one on yellow fever vaccine responses in identical twins. That paper adds: Among the twins, the vaccine T cell response reportedly seemed partly convergent and partly personalized.

The receptor was isolated from a woman in her late teens or twenties in good health. V usage is TRBV14 and J usage is TRBJ2-5; no clear D gene. Sequencing used CD4+ T cells sorted from blood. CDR3 nucleotide sequence: TGTGCCAGCAGCCCAGGCCGTAGGGTCCAAGAGACCCAGTACTTC. Protein: CASSPGRRVQETQYF.